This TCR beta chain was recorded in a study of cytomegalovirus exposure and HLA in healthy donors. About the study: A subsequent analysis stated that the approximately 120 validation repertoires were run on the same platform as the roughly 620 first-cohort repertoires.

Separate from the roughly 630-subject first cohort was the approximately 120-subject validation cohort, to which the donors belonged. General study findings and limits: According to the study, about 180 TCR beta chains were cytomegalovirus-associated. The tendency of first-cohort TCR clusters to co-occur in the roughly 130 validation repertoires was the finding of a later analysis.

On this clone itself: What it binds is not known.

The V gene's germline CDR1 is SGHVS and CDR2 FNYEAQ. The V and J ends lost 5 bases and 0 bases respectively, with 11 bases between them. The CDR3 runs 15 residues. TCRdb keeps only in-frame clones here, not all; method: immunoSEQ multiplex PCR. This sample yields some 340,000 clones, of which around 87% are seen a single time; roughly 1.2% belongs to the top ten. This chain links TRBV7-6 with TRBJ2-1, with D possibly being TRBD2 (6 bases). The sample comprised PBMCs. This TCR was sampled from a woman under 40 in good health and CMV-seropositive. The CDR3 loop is CASSLDGSSYNEQFF. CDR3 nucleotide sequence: TGTGCCAGCAGCCTGGACGGGAGCTCCTACAATGAGCAGTTCTTC.